This passage covers 18 T cell receptor beta chains from one sample sequenced in a study of post-analysis software for immune sequencing data. Unique molecular identifiers had been added to the TCR beta cDNA libraries. Each CDR3 protein is one row after TCRdb ran MiXCR on the PCR reads. The data show roughly 540,000 distinct CDR3 sequences, roughly 34% seen once. Notes on the study in general: In patients, about 5 TRBV segments were more frequent than in controls, with TRBV5-6, TRBV5-1 and TRBV20-1 among them.

No antigen has been assigned to these receptors. Sequencing used blood. The receptor set was obtained from a girl younger than 18 with multiple sclerosis.

The chain recombines TRBV20-1 with TRBJ2-7; a possible D gene is TRBD2 (6 bases). With the DNA end fitting TRBJ2-5 better, the J assignment may be wrong. This CDR3 spans 15 amino acids. The germline V gene encodes CDR1 DFQATT and CDR2 SNEGSKA (reference sequence). CDR3 bases: TGCAGTGCTAGAGATTTTGGAGGGGAGGAAGAGACCCAGTACTTC. This codes for CSARDFGGEEETQYF.

This clonotype was counted ten times or more. This chain joins TRBV5-6 and TRBJ2-7; 7 bases are a match to TRBD1. Germline assignment: CDR1 SGHDT and CDR2 YYEEEE. V dropped 1 base and J dropped 3; count of bases not matched to a gene: 1. This CDR3 comprises 13 residues. CDR3 amino acids: CASSLRQGYEQYF. In nucleotides, the CDR3 is TGTGCCAGCAGCTTGCGACAGGGCTACGAGCAGTACTTC.

The chain employs TRBV20-1 and TRBJ1-5; D is unresolved. Looked up from germline, CDR1 is DFQATT and CDR2 is SNEGSKA (reference sequence). V lost 0 bases and J 2 bases, leaving 11 bases between the germline ends. The CDR3 sequence is 15 residues long. CDR3 protein: CSAREIGGRNQPQHF. The CDR3 DNA sequence: TGCAGTGCTAGAGAGATCGGTGGGCGCAATCAGCCCCAGCATTTT.

This chain joins TRBV21-1 and TRBJ1-2. TRBV21-1 counts as a pseudogene. This CDR3 is built from 14 residues. CDR3 in amino acids: CASSKGGLNYGYTF. The DNA of the CDR3 is TGTGCCAGCAGCAAAGGAGGGCTTAACTATGGCTACACCTTC.

In this sample, this clonotype turned up a few times. A read error may produce the germline difference seen at one junction end. V gene TRBV6-5 combines with J gene TRBJ2-3; D is perhaps TRBD1 (5 bases). Germline V lookup: CDR1 MNHEY, CDR2 SVGAGI. The CDR3 extends over 13 amino acids. CDR3 sequence: CASSDKGTGTQYF. The DNA for the CDR3 is TGTGCCAGCAGTGACAAAGGCACAGGTACGCAGTATTTT.

The chain carries TRBV7-9 and TRBJ2-1; maybe TRBD1 (5 bases). V lost 5 bases and J 6 bases, leaving 14 bases between the germline ends. The CDR3 loop spans 14 amino acids. CDR1 and CDR2 from the germline V gene are SEHNR and FQNEAQ (reference sequence). In DNA form, the CDR3 reads TGTGCCAGCAGCCCAGGAAGGGGCATCAATGAGCAGTTCTTC. It is translated as CASSPGRGINEQFF.

The rearrangement joins TRBV21-1 to TRBJ2-5; no DNA check was done on the table's D call, TRBD2. The J call may be in error: the DNA end matches TRBJ2-7 better. TRBV21-1 counts as a pseudogene. This CDR3 contains 16 residues. CDR3 residues: CASSKLGYRALREQYV. DNA for the CDR3: TGTGCCAGCAGCAAATTAGGATACAGGGCCCTCCGCGAGCAGTACGTC.

CDR3 loop: CATSDSDREAFF. CDR3 nucleotides: TGTGCCACCAGTGATTCGGACAGGGAAGCTTTCTTT. The genes are TRBV24-1 and TRBJ1-1; the match to TRBD1 covers 7 bases. The CDR3 is 12 residues long. Germline trimming cut 2 bases from V and 8 bases from J; bases unmatched to any gene: 1. CDR1 and CDR2 (germline): KGHDR, SFDVKD.

This clonotype was detected only a few times. V gene TRBV10-3 combines with J gene TRBJ1-1, with unresolved D. Trimming left V 5 bases short and J 10 bases short, with 14 bases between. CDR1 is ENHRY, CDR2 SYGVKD, per germline. CDR3 length equals 12 residues. The CDR3 region is CAISSGPAGAFF. Here the CDR3 DNA reads TGTGCCATCAGTTCAGGTCCGGCCGGAGCTTTCTTT.

This clonotype was seen a handful of times. The rearrangement links TRBV3-1 to TRBJ2-3, with a possible D match to TRBD2 (6 bases). Trimming shortened V by 6 bases and J by 0 bases, and 10 bases separated the two germline ends. This CDR3 has 14 amino acids. Germline values: CDR1 LGHDT, CDR2 YNNKEL (reference sequence). The CDR3 nucleotides read TGTGCCAGCAGTCAGGGACTCAGCACAGATACGCAGTATTTT. The encoded protein is CASSQGLSTDTQYF.

This clonotype was counted a few times. The chain uses TRBV20-1 and TRBJ2-7; TRBD2 aligns across 7 bases. The J call may be incorrect, as the DNA end agrees better with TRBJ2-5. This CDR3 spans 13 amino acids. Germline-derived CDR1 and CDR2 are DFQATT and SNEGSKA (reference sequence). DNA for the CDR3: TGCAGTGCTAGTACGGGGGGTGGAGAGACCCAGTACTTC. Encoded protein: CSASTGGGETQYF.

This clonotype was found a few times. DNA of the CDR3: TGTGCCAGCAGTTTACCCCAGGGATTGAGCACTGAAGCTTTCTTT. This translates into CASSLPQGLSTEAFF. The chain uses TRBV28 and TRBJ1-1; maybe TRBD1 (5 bases). The CDR3 length is 15 residues. Trimming cost V 2 bases and J 4 bases, with 14 bases left between them. CDR1 and CDR2 (germline): MDHEN, SYDVKM.

The J gene is TRBJ1-2, the V gene TRBV6-5; maybe TRBD1 (6 bases). There are 17 residues in the CDR3. Trimming left V 2 bases short and J 0 bases short, with 16 bases between. The germline gives CDR1 MNHEY, CDR2 SVGAGI. Here the CDR3 DNA reads TGTGCCAGCAGTTACCTGAAAGGGGGTAAACCTAACTATGGCTACACCTTC. Its translation is CASSYLKGGKPNYGYTF.

The V call is TRBV7-3, the J call TRBJ2-1; 11 nucleotides agree with TRBD2. Germline trimming cut 1 base from V and 4 bases from J; bases unmatched to any gene: 9. The CDR3 has 18 amino acids. Germline values: CDR1 SGHTA, CDR2 FQGTGA. CDR3 nucleotide sequence: TGTGCCAGCAGCTTAAGGGCAGTAGCGGGGGGGCGGTACAATGAGCAGTTCTTC. Amino acids: CASSLRAVAGGRYNEQFF.

This clonotype has only a few counts. The chain has TRBV4-1 and TRBJ2-1; the D is unclear. In germline, CDR1 is MGHRA, CDR2 YSYEKL. This CDR3 spans 14 amino acids. V gave up 6 bases and J gave up 12 bases, with 21 bases separating them. CDR3 sequence (DNA): TGCGCCAGCAGGGCTTTACCCCTACGGTTTGGGCAGTTCTTC. This gives the protein CASRALPLRFGQFF.

CDR3 DNA sequence: TGTGCCAGCAGCCAAGACAGGGATGTTGGGACCCAGTACTTC. As protein: CASSQDRDVGTQYF. The chain joins TRBV4-2 to TRBJ2-5; the D gene is possibly TRBD1 (5 bases). V was shortened by 0 bases and J by 7 bases, with 12 bases between the two germline ends. CDR1 and CDR2 (germline): LGHNA, YNFKEQ. The CDR3 runs 14 residues.

The gene calls are TRBV27 and TRBJ2-1; 11 positions agree with TRBD2. CDR3 size: 16 residues. CDR1 and CDR2 from the germline V gene are MNHEY and SMNVEV (reference sequence). The junction had 2 bases not matched to a gene; V was cut back by 0 bases and J by 4 bases. CDR3 sequence (DNA): TGTGCCAGCAGTTTATCGTGGACTAGCGGGTACAATGAGCAGTTCTTC. It yields the protein CASSLSWTSGYNEQFF.

This clonotype was seen more than once but under ten times. The chain employs TRBV7-8 and TRBJ1-5; possibly TRBD1 for D (5 bases). V lost 5 bases and J 2 bases, leaving 10 bases between the germline ends. The CDR3 is 14 residues long. The germline V gene has CDR1 SGHVS and CDR2 FQNEAQ. In DNA form, the CDR3 reads TGTGCCAGCAGCCCGGGACGGGGCAATCAGCCCCAGCATTTT. It specifies CASSPGRGNQPQHF.